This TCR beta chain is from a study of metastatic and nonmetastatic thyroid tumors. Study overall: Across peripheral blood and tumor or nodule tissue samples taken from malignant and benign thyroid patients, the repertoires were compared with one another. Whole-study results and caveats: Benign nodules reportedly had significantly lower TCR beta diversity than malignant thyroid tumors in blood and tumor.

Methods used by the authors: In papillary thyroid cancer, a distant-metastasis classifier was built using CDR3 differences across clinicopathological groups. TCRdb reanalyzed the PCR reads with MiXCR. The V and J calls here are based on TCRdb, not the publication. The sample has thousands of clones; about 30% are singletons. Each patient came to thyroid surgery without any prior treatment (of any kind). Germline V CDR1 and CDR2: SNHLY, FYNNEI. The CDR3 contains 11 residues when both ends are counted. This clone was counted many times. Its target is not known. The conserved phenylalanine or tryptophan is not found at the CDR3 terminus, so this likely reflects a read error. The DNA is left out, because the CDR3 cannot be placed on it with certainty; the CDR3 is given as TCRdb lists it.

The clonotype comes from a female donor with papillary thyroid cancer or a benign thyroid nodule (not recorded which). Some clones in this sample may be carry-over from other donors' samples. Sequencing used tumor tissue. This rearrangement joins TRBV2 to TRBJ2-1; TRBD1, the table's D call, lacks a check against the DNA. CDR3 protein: CASSGGGGAGA.